The text below deals with one TCR beta chain. The sample belongs to a study of blood T cell repertoires in COVID-19. Germline V gene sequence: CDR1 MGHRA, CDR2 YSYEKL. V lost 4 bases to trimming and J lost 5 bases; unmatched junction nucleotides: 11. This CDR3 has 16 residues. Sequenced by immunoSEQ multiplex PCR; TCRdb stores in-frame clones only, minus some. Of some 220,000 clones detected, 70% to 90% appear once; the ten largest clones hold over 3%. This clonotype was sampled from a woman aged 45-65 years in a cohort exposed to, infected with or recovered from COVID-19 (not recorded which). V gene TRBV4-1 combines with J gene TRBJ1-5; TRBD1 aligns across 7 bases. The specimen was PBMCs or T cells enriched from blood (not recorded which). CDR3 residues: CASSPRQGGSYQPQHF. The CDR3 coding sequence is TGCGCCAGCAGCCCCCGACAGGGAGGCTCATATCAGCCCCAGCATTTT.